This T cell receptor (beta chain) was found in a study of CXCR3-negative and CXCR3-positive naive CD8 T cells. Germline V gene lookup returns CDR1 LNHDA and CDR2 SQIVND (reference sequence). The CDR3 covers 13 residues. Under 350,000 cells per CD8+ T cell subset were flow-sorted in triplicate. CD45RO-CCR7+CD27+CD95- cells counted as naive CD8+ T cells. The TRB cDNA libraries were prepared by 5' RACE with UMI labels. TCRdb re-called the 5' RACE reads; every CDR3 protein appears as one record, without DNA. The table for this sample gives about 130,000 distinct CDR3 sequences. General study findings and limits: TRBV-TRBJ usage was similar across naive CXCR3 subsets but distinct in memory cells. TCR interaction strength was inferred from TRB CDR3 physicochemistry, as CD5 matched across naive subsets.

About this clonotype itself: Its antigen is not known.

The source is a human donor in good health. Some clones in this sample may be carry-over from other donors' samples. The chain has TRBV19 and TRBJ2-7. Input material: naive CXCR3- CD8+ T cells from blood. Subset: CD45RO-CCR7+CD27+CD95- naive CD8+ T cells lacking CXCR3 (TNR3-). This chain's CDR3 is CASSISDFYEQYF.